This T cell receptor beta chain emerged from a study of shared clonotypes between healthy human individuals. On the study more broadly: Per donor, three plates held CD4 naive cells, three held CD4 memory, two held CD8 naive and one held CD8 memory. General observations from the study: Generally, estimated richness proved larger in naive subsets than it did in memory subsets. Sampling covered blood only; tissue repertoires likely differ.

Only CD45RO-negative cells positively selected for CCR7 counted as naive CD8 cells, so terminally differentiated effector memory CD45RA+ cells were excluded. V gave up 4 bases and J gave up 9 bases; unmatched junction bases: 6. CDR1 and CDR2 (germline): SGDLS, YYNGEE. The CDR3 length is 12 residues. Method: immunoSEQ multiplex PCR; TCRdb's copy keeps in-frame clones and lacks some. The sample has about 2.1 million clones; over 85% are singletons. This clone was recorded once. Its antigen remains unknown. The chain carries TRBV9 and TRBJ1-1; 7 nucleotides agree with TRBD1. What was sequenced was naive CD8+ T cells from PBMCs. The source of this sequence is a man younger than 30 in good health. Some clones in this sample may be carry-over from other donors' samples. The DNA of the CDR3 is TGTGCCAGCAGCCCCCCGGACAGGAAAGCTTTCTTT. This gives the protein CASSPPDRKAFF.